These 27 T cell receptor beta chains originate from one sample sequenced in a study of blood T cells in healthy people across ages. Sample-barcoded 5' priming and a J-beta primer mix drove a second PCR of about 7 to 11 cycles. TCRdb re-called the 5' RACE reads through MiXCR, storing one row per CDR3 protein. The sample records around 1,000,000 distinct CDR3 sequences, approximately 26% being singletons. Another study also made use of these data, one on T cells of mothers and their children.

Input material: blood. The receptors derive from a girl aged 2-9 years in good health.

The chain uses TRBV29-1 and TRBJ1-4; the D is unclear. CDR1 and CDR2 from the germline V gene are SQVTM and ANQGSEA. CDR3 length equals 14 residues. V was trimmed by 5 bases and J by 2 bases, leaving 12 bases between them. The DNA for the CDR3 is TGCAGCGTTTTTTTGAGGGAGACTAATGAAAAACTGTTTTTT. Translation: CSVFLRETNEKLFF.

This clonotype appeared a few times. The genes are TRBV2 and TRBJ2-1; TRBD2 matches 8 bases. The CDR3 covers 15 residues. V lost 3 bases to trimming and J lost 0 bases; unmatched junction nucleotides: 1. The V gene's germline CDR1 is SNHLY and CDR2 FYNNEI. The DNA for the CDR3 is TGTGCCAGCAGTGAGAGCGGGAGCTCCTACAATGAGCAGTTCTTC. This codes for CASSESGSSYNEQFF.

This clonotype appeared a few times. The DNA for the CDR3 is TGTGCCAGCAATTCTGAGGGCATTCGGAATCAGCCCCAGCATTTT. Translated: CASNSEGIRNQPQHF. The chain uses TRBV2 and TRBJ1-5; D remains unclear. Trimming took off 7 bases at V and 4 bases at J, with 17 bases between the two ends. The germline gives CDR1 SNHLY, CDR2 FYNNEI. The CDR3 extends over 15 amino acids.

This clonotype was observed a handful of times. The genes are TRBV20-1 and TRBJ1-4; the match to TRBD1 covers 7 bases. The germline V gene has CDR1 DFQATT and CDR2 SNEGSKA (reference sequence). The J segment lost 6 bases and the V segment lost 4 bases, leaving 8 bases of the junction unmatched. The CDR3 spans 14 residues. DNA of the CDR3: TGCAGTGCTATCCGAGGGGGCAGCGATGAAAAACTGTTTTTT. As protein: CSAIRGGSDEKLFF.

The rearrangement uses TRBV27 and TRBJ2-7; 9 bases line up with TRBD1. Germline loops: CDR1 MNHEY, CDR2 SMNVEV (reference sequence). The CDR3 covers 15 residues. V shed 0 bases and J 6 bases; nucleotides not matched to a gene: 6. Here the CDR3 DNA reads TGTGCCAGCAGTTTATCCCCCGGGACAGGGCGCGAGCAGTACTTC. This codes for CASSLSPGTGREQYF.

This clonotype was found many times. The J gene is TRBJ2-1, the V gene TRBV6-2 or TRBV6-3; TRBD1 might be the D (5 bases). CDR3 length: 14 residues. V was clipped by 0 bases and J by 2 bases, with 5 bases between them. Germline CDR1 reads MNHEY; CDR2 reads SVGEGT. The CDR3 reads CASSYSDTYNEQFF. CDR3 DNA: TGTGCCAGCAGTTACTCGGACACCTACAATGAGCAGTTCTTC.

The sample holds a few counts of this clonotype. The J gene is TRBJ2-5, the V gene TRBV2, with 9 bases aligning to TRBD2. V shed 11 bases and J 5 bases; nucleotides not matched to a gene: 9. The CDR3 runs to 13 residues. The germline V gene has CDR1 SNHLY and CDR2 FYNNEI. The DNA of the CDR3 is TGTGCCTGCCGACTAGCGGCGAGGGAGACCCAGTACTTC. Protein sequence: CACRLAARETQYF.

This clonotype was detected only a few times. The V gene is TRBV12-3 or TRBV12-4, the J gene TRBJ1-1; D gene uncertain. The length of the CDR3 is 12 residues. V was clipped by 6 bases and J by 8 bases, with 13 bases between them. The CDR3, as DNA: TGTGCCAGCAGAACCGGAGGTGGAGAAGCTTTCTTT. Translating gives CASRTGGGEAFF.

This chain joins TRBV4-2 and TRBJ2-1; 12 bases align to TRBD2. The CDR3 covers 17 residues. V shed 0 bases and J 3 bases; nucleotides not matched to a gene: 3. Per germline, CDR1 LGHNA and CDR2 YNFKEQ. The CDR3 loop is CASSQETSGSFYNEQFF. CDR3 nucleotides: TGTGCCAGCAGCCAAGAGACTAGCGGGAGCTTCTACAATGAGCAGTTCTTC.

This clonotype was detected ten times or more. The CDR3 here is CSVARETQYF. CDR3 in DNA: TGCAGCGTCGCAAGGGAGACCCAGTACTTC. V gene TRBV29-1 combines with J gene TRBJ2-5; no clear D gene. V gave up 6 bases and J gave up 5 bases, with 7 bases separating them. The CDR3 is made up of 10 amino acids. Germline V CDR1 and CDR2: SQVTM, ANQGSEA.

This clonotype appeared a few times. One end of the junction fails to match germline, which may point to a read error. CDR3 bases: TGTGCCAGCTCTCCACCGGCGGCAGGACCTAACGAGCAGTACTTC. Amino acids: CASSPPAAGPNEQYF. This sequence joins TRBV18 and TRBJ2-1; no clear D gene. The J call could be wrong; TRBJ2-7 is a better fit for the DNA end. Looked up from germline, CDR1 is KGHSH and CDR2 is LQKENI. The CDR3 runs to 15 residues.

This clonotype turned up a few times. CDR3 loop: CASSLYGRF. CDR3 nucleotides: TGTGCCAGCAGCCTATACGGGAGGTTC. The chain combines TRBV21-1 with TRBJ2-4; TRBD2, as called in the table, went unchecked against the DNA. TRBV21-1 represents a pseudogene. The CDR3 runs 9 residues.

This chain joins TRBV5-1 and TRBJ1-6; no firm D call. This CDR3 comprises 16 residues. Trimming left V 0 bases short and J 6 bases short, with 13 bases between. Germline CDR1 SGHRS, CDR2 YFSETQ. CDR3 residues: CASSLEGRASNSPLHF. The DNA of the CDR3 is TGCGCCAGCAGCTTGGAGGGCAGAGCATCTAATTCACCCCTCCACTTT.

V usage is TRBV28 and J usage is TRBJ2-3; 7 nucleotides match TRBD2. The CDR3 totals 12 residues. The germline gives CDR1 MDHEN, CDR2 SYDVKM. V shed 6 bases, J shed 7 bases, and the junction held 4 bases outside the gene matches. The CDR3 is CASSPGLNTQYF. As DNA, the CDR3 is TGTGCCAGCAGCCCGGGACTAAATACGCAGTATTTT.

This clonotype has a handful of counts. The genes are TRBV18 and TRBJ2-5; 8 nucleotides match TRBD1. The end of the DNA fits TRBJ2-1 better, so the J call may be wrong. Germline CDR1 reads KGHSH; CDR2 reads LQKENI. The CDR3 sequence is 15 residues long. CDR3 sequence: CASSGRQGMGNEQFF. The CDR3 nucleotides are TGTGCCAGCTCGGGCCGACAGGGGATGGGGAATGAGCAGTTCTTC.

The V and J genes are TRBV3-1 and TRBJ2-4, with a possible D match to TRBD2 (6 bases). CDR3 size: 17 residues. Trimming removed 0 bases from V and 0 bases from J, with 12 bases in between. Germline CDR1 is LGHDT and CDR2 is YNNKEL (reference sequence). CDR3 coding DNA: TGTGCCAGCAGCCAAGACTTCCCGGGGGTAGCCAAAAACATTCAGTACTTC. Its translation: CASSQDFPGVAKNIQYF.

This clonotype was observed a few times. The rearrangement links TRBV15 to TRBJ2-5; D gene unclear. The ends were cut back, 0 bases at V and 5 bases at J, with 7 bases in the middle. CDR1 LNHNV and CDR2 YYDKDF come from the germline V gene (reference sequence). CDR3 length equals 13 residues. CDR3 region: CATSRDSLETQYF. CDR3 sequence (DNA): TGTGCCACCAGCAGAGATTCTTTGGAGACCCAGTACTTC.

This chain connects TRBV18 to TRBJ1-1; possible D gene TRBD1, 5 bases. The CDR3 has 15 residues. Germline V lookup: CDR1 KGHSH, CDR2 LQKENI. Deletions cut 8 bases from V and 5 bases from J, with 21 bases between. The CDR3 coding sequence is TGTGCCAGCGTACCTGGGGCGCCCCGAAATACTGAAGCTTTCTTT. Residues: CASVPGAPRNTEAFF.

V is TRBV20-1 and J is TRBJ1-2; TRBD1 agrees at 8 bases. CDR1 and CDR2 (germline): DFQATT, SNEGSKA (reference sequence). The CDR3 totals 20 residues. V shed 0 bases and J 5 bases; nucleotides not matched to a gene: 23. The CDR3 protein is CSARDRRGQVTGDKSYGYTF. CDR3 DNA: TGCAGTGCTAGAGATCGGCGGGGTCAGGTGACAGGGGACAAAAGTTATGGCTACACCTTC.

This rearrangement joins TRBV7-9 to TRBJ1-1; a possible D gene is TRBD1 (5 bases). The CDR3 covers 11 residues. Trimming shortened V by 4 bases and J by 8 bases, and 8 bases separated the two germline ends. Germline V CDR1 and CDR2: SEHNR, FQNEAQ (reference sequence). CDR3 in amino acids: CASSWDGEAFF. DNA of the CDR3: TGTGCCAGCAGCTGGGACGGAGAAGCTTTCTTT.

Regarding this clonotype: One end of the junction does not line up with germline, which may come from a read error. The chain is built from TRBV7-2 and TRBJ2-1, with TRBD1 matching over 11 bases. The germline V gene encodes CDR1 SGHTA and CDR2 FQGNSA. This CDR3 spans 15 amino acids. CDR3 loop: CVSSLGTGGYNEQFF. The DNA of the CDR3 is TGTGTCAGCAGCTTAGGGACAGGGGGCTACAATGAGCAGTTCTTC.

This clonotype was observed a handful of times. The rearrangement links TRBV20-1 to TRBJ2-2, with 9 bases lining up with TRBD2. Germline V gene data show CDR1 as DFQATT and CDR2 as SNEGSKA (reference sequence). V gave up 3 bases and J gave up 1 base; unmatched junction bases: 12. The CDR3 length is 18 residues. The CDR3 DNA reads TGCAGTGCTAGGAAAGAGACTAGCGGACTTAGGAACACCGGGGAGCTGTTTTTT. It yields the protein CSARKETSGLRNTGELFF.

This clonotype turned up a few times. The rearrangement uses TRBV29-1 and TRBJ2-1; 9 bases map to TRBD2. V was pared by 1 base and J by 5 bases, with 3 bases of the junction left unmatched. CDR3 length equals 14 residues. CDR1 is SQVTM, CDR2 ANQGSEA, per germline. CDR3 in amino acids: CSVEGTSVNNEQFF. The CDR3 nucleotides are TGCAGCGTTGAAGGGACTAGCGTTAACAATGAGCAGTTCTTC.

This clonotype has only a few counts. The genes are TRBV20-1 and TRBJ2-5, with TRBD2 matching 7 bases. The J call is doubtful: the DNA matches TRBJ2-1 better. CDR3 size: 13 residues. Germline assignment: CDR1 DFQATT and CDR2 SNEGSKA (reference sequence). The CDR3 loop reads CSAQTSFSNEQFF. CDR3 DNA sequence: TGCAGTGCCCAGACTAGCTTTAGTAATGAGCAGTTCTTC.

This clonotype was counted a few times. The chain uses TRBV4-3 and TRBJ1-4; no firm D call. Trimming shortened V by 0 bases and J by 7 bases, and 6 bases separated the two germline ends. Germline V gives CDR1 LGHNA, CDR2 YSLEER. This CDR3 region has 13 residues. CDR3: CASSQDRSEKLFF. The CDR3 region has the DNA TGCGCCAGCAGCCAAGACCGTAGTGAAAAACTGTTTTTT.

V is TRBV6-6 and J is TRBJ1-2; possible D gene TRBD1, 6 bases. The germline gives CDR1 MNHNY, CDR2 SVGAGI (reference sequence). The CDR3 runs 14 residues. Trimming cost V 8 bases and J 3 bases, with 16 bases left between them. The CDR3 is CASLGGLDHYGYTF. The CDR3 region has the DNA TGTGCCAGCTTGGGGGGCTTGGATCACTATGGCTACACCTTC.

This clonotype was seen only a few times. The V gene is TRBV7-2, the J gene TRBJ1-6; no definite D call. This CDR3 is built from 15 residues. Germline CDR1 reads SGHTA; CDR2 reads FQGNSA. Trimming stripped 5 bases from V and 7 bases from J, with 15 bases between. For the CDR3, the DNA is TGTGCCAGCAGCATTAACCGGGCCCGGAATTCACCCCTCCACTTT. Translated, it gives CASSINRARNSPLHF.